This is a list of T cell receptor beta chains from one sample in a study of somatic mutations in cytotoxic T cells in rheumatoid arthritis. Data came from immunoSEQ multiplex PCR; TCRdb stores just in-frame clones and leaves some out. Of about 19,000 clones in the sample, 75% to 90% were seen once. The sequencing input was CD8+ T cells sorted from blood. The receptors derive from a woman in her thirties or forties with rheumatoid arthritis. Both conserved end residues are part of each CDR3. The D gene is left open where the match is weak. Only part of the rows carry a size: once, few, many, or a class if the clone is expanded.

>TRBV27|NA|TRBJ2-3|NA
TGTGCCAGCAGTTCCTTTAGGCGCCCCGGGGATACGCAGTATTTT
CASSSFRRPGDTQYF
>TRBV5-1|TRBD1|TRBJ1-6|NA
TGCGCCAGCAGCTCAAGACAGGGCTCGGGATGGGCCCTCCACTTT
CASSSRQGSGWALHF
>TRBV5-5|TRBD1|TRBJ1-5|NA
TGTGCCAGCAGCTCATCGACAGGGAATCAGCCCCAGCATTTT
CASSSSTGNQPQHF
>TRBV7-2|NA|TRBJ2-3|NA
TGTGCCAGCAGCCCACACACAGATACGCAGTATTTT
CASSPHTDTQYF
>TRBV29-1|NA|TRBJ1-2|NA
TGCAGCGTTACCGAAGGAGGGAAGTATGGCTACACCTTC
CSVTEGGKYGYTF
>TRBV11-2|NA|TRBJ1-1|NA
TGTGCCAGCAGGCTAAGCGGGCTGGGGTACACTGAAGCTTTCTTT
CASRLSGLGYTEAFF
>TRBV6-1|NA|TRBJ1-1|NA
TGTGCCAGCAGCCGGGGGGCTGAAGCTTTCTTT
CASSRGAEAFF
>TRBV12-5|TRBD1|TRBJ2-7|NA
TGTGCTAGTGGTACGCGGGACAGGAGCTCCTACGAGCAGTACTTC
CASGTRDRSSYEQYF
>TRBV6-5|NA|TRBJ2-7|NA
TGTGCCAGCAGTTACTCGGGCAGCCCCTACGAGCAGTACTTC
CASSYSGSPYEQYF
>TRBV6-5|TRBD1|TRBJ2-7|NA
TGTGCCAGCAGTCCCGGGACAGGGTCCCACGAGCAGTACTTC
CASSPGTGSHEQYF
>TRBV19|TRBD2|TRBJ2-3|NA
TGTGCCAGTAGTATCCTAGCGGGGGCCTCCACAGATACGCAGTATTTT
CASSILAGASTDTQYF
>TRBV4-1|TRBD1|TRBJ1-5|NA
TGCGCCAGCAGCCAAGATGGAACAGGGGGTCAGCCCCAGCATTTT
CASSQDGTGGQPQHF
>TRBV19|TRBD1|TRBJ1-2|NA
TGTGCCAGTACCATTACCGGGACAGCGTTGGAGGGCTACACCTTC
CASTITGTALEGYTF
>TRBV7-8|TRBD2|TRBJ2-7|NA
TGTGCCAGCAGCTCGCCTAGCGGGAGGGCCTTATCGTCCTACGAGCAGTACTTC
CASSSPSGRALSSYEQYF
>TRBV11-2|TRBD1|TRBJ1-2|NA
TGTGCCAGCAGCTTAGATCCCGGACAGGGATCTAACTATGGCTACACCTTC
CASSLDPGQGSNYGYTF
>TRBV5-6|TRBD2|TRBJ2-7|NA
TGTGCCAGCAGCTTGTCTGGGACTAGCGGCTACGAGCAGTACTTC
CASSLSGTSGYEQYF
>TRBV4-1|TRBD1|TRBJ2-2|NA
TGCGCCAGCAGCCAAGACTTGAGACAGGGTCACACCGGGGAGCTGTTTTTT
CASSQDLRQGHTGELFF
>TRBV9|NA|TRBJ2-5|once
TGTGCCAGCAGCGTAGTGGGCTGGCAGCAAGAGACCCAGTACTTC
CASSVVGWQQETQYF
>TRBV9|NA|TRBJ2-1|NA
TGTGCCAGCAGCCCAAGGGGTCTGGGGAACATCGCTGAGCAGTTCTTC
CASSPRGLGNIAEQFF
>TRBV5-1|TRBD1|TRBJ2-2|once
TGCGCCAGCAGGGACGGACAGGGATTAGCCGGGGAGCTGTTTTTT
CASRDGQGLAGELFF
>TRBV6-5|NA|TRBJ1-4|NA
TGTGCCAGCAGTTACTCTACCTTGGCCGATGAAAAACTGTTTTTT
CASSYSTLADEKLFF
>TRBV5-5|NA|TRBJ2-7|NA
TGTGCCAGCAGCCGCCACAGGGACGAGCAGTACTTC
CASSRHRDEQYF
>TRBV28|NA|TRBJ2-2|few
TGTGCCAGCAGTTTAACAGGGAACACCGGGGAGCTGTTTTTT
CASSLTGNTGELFF
>TRBV4-1|TRBD2|TRBJ2-7|NA
TGCGCCAGCAGCCCGGTCGGGAGCGGGATGCCAAATGCCTACGAGCAGTACTTC
CASSPVGSGMPNAYEQYF
>TRBV11-3|NA|TRBJ1-1|NA
TGTGCCAGCAGCTTAGGAGTGAACACTGAAGCTTTCTTT
CASSLGVNTEAFF
>TRBV19|NA|TRBJ2-2|NA
TGTGCCAGTAGCCTTATCAACACCGGGGAGCTGTTTTTT
CASSLINTGELFF
>TRBV19|NA|TRBJ1-1|once
TGTGCCAGTAGTCCGGGACAAGATTATCTCGAGTCTGAAGCTTTCTTT
CASSPGQDYLESEAFF
>TRBV29-1|TRBD1|TRBJ1-2|few
TGCAGCGCTGCTCTACGGGACAGGGCCTATGGCTACACCTTC
CSAALRDRAYGYTF
>TRBV19|TRBD2|TRBJ2-2|NA
TGTGCCAGTAGTACCTACCTTATCGGACTAGCGTCCGGGGAGCTGTTTTTT
CASSTYLIGLASGELFF
>TRBV9|TRBD1|TRBJ1-2|once
TGTGCCAGCAGCTCGGACCCCGGCGGGACAGCAACCTTCTATGGCTACACCTTC
CASSSDPGGTATFYGYTF
>TRBV9|TRBD2|TRBJ2-7|NA
TGTGCCAGCAGCGTAGGACGGGGGGAGGACGAGCAGTACTTC
CASSVGRGEDEQYF
>TRBV19|NA|TRBJ1-1|large
TGTGCCAGTAGTATTATGGACTGGAACACTGAAGCTTTCTTT
CASSIMDWNTEAFF
>TRBV19|NA|TRBJ1-5|NA
TGTGCCAGTAGTCAGGGCAATCAGCCCCAGCATTTT
CASSQGNQPQHF
>TRBV12-5|NA|TRBJ2-2|NA
TGTGCTAGTGGTTTGGTACTCGCCGGGGAGCTGTTTTTT
CASGLVLAGELFF
>TRBV9|NA|TRBJ1-3|NA
TGTGCCAGCAGCGTAACTGGTCTCTCTGGAAACACCATATATTTT
CASSVTGLSGNTIYF
>TRBV11-2|NA|TRBJ2-3|NA
TGTGCCAGCAGCTTAGGACAGCTCACAGATACGCAGTATTTT
CASSLGQLTDTQYF
>TRBV15|TRBD2|TRBJ2-3|NA
TGTGCCACCAGCAGAGGACTAGCGGGAGGAGATACGCAGTATTTT
CATSRGLAGGDTQYF
>TRBV2|NA|TRBJ1-1|NA
TGTGCCAGAGACAGGCGGAACACTGAAGCTTTCTTT
CARDRRNTEAFF
>TRBV10-1|NA|TRBJ2-7|once
TGCGCCAGCAGTGAGGTGGGCCTCCACGAGCAGTACTTC
CASSEVGLHEQYF
>TRBV7-9|NA|TRBJ1-2|NA
TGTGCCAGCAGCTTAAACAAGGGCTACACCTTC
CASSLNKGYTF
>TRBV6-5|NA|TRBJ2-7|NA
TGTGCCAGCAGTGAGGCCGAAACCTACGAGCAGTACTTC
CASSEAETYEQYF
>TRBV14|TRBD1|TRBJ2-4|NA
TGTGCCAGCAGCCGCCTAATGACAGGGAAGGAGGACATTCAGTACTTC
CASSRLMTGKEDIQYF
>TRBV4-1|NA|TRBJ1-2|NA
TGCGCCAGCAGCCAAGAGGCAGGCGGGAATGGCTACACCTTC
CASSQEAGGNGYTF
>TRBV2|NA|TRBJ1-2|NA
TGTGCCAGCAGTGTGGGTCAGATTGGGGGGGAGGTTTTATCTTTTAACTATGGCTACACCTTC
CASSVGQIGGEVLSFNYGYTF
>TRBV27|TRBD2|TRBJ2-2|NA
TGTGCCAGCAGCCCTATAACTTTACTAGCGGGGTGGGACACCGGGGAGCTGTTTTTT
CASSPITLLAGWDTGELFF
>TRBV11-2|TRBD2|TRBJ2-7|NA
TGTGCCAGCAGCTCCGTGGGGACTAGCGGTTCCTACGAGCAGTACTTC
CASSSVGTSGSYEQYF
>TRBV28|NA|TRBJ1-5|NA
TGTGCCAGCAGTCCCGATCAGGGAATTCAGCCCCAGCATTTT
CASSPDQGIQPQHF
>TRBV19|TRBD2|TRBJ2-7|few
TGTGCCAGTAGTCCCTCAGCGGGGGGGGCGTCCTACGAGCAGTACTTC
CASSPSAGGASYEQYF
>TRBV5-6|TRBD1|TRBJ1-2|NA
TGTGCCAGCAGTTCCGGGGACAGGGGTCCTTGGGCCGACGGCTACACCTTC
CASSSGDRGPWADGYTF
>TRBV7-9|NA|TRBJ2-3|NA
TGTGCCAGCAGTCCCTCGGAGACAGATACGCAGTATTTT
CASSPSETDTQYF
>TRBV9|TRBD1|TRBJ1-4|NA
TGTGCCAGCAGCCGAGGGACAGAAGAAAAACTGTTTTTT
CASSRGTEEKLFF
>TRBV20-1|NA|TRBJ2-1|few
TGCAGTGCTAACAAGAACAATGAGCAGTTCTTC
CSANKNNEQFF
>TRBV30|NA|TRBJ1-3|NA
TGTGCCTGGAGTCGCGGGGACTCTGGAAACACCATATATTTT
CAWSRGDSGNTIYF
>TRBV12-5|NA|TRBJ2-3|once
TGTGCTAGTGGAGACTTCGAGGGCACAGATACGCAGTATTTT
CASGDFEGTDTQYF